One sample yielded the 20 T cell receptor beta chains listed below, sequenced in a study of OX40 agonist ivuxolimab in advanced cancers. The library was made by the immunoSEQ multiplex PCR assay. The immuneACCESS repertoire file appears here via TCRdb, limited to in-frame rearrangements. These files lack a portion of the clones; in checked studies, under half of the deficit traces to unresolved V genes, and the cause of the others is not known. This sample is represented by about 64,000 clones; roughly four fifths of them were singletons. Clones ranked in the top ten supply roughly 1.9% of the sample. The sequenced sample was CD4+ or CD8+ T cells sorted from blood, obtained in a trial of the OX40 agonist ivuxolimab. Source of these receptors: an adult with an advanced solid tumor such as melanoma, head and neck, liver or kidney cancer.

Comment on this clone: Here the CDR3 omits its conserved ending phenylalanine or tryptophan, so a read error is the likely source. This chain connects TRBV2 to TRBJ1-2, with TRBD1 matching 9 bases. CDR1 and CDR2 from the germline V gene are SNHLY and FYNNEI. The junction had 18 bases not matched to a gene; V was cut back by 7 bases and J by 6 bases. This CDR3 has 17 residues. The CDR3 nucleotides are TGTGCCAGCACCTGGGCCCAAACAGGGGGCGAAAACCATGGCTACACCTCC. Residues: CASTWAQTGGENHGYTS.

This chain joins TRBV7-9 and TRBJ1-5, with a tentative D call TRBD1 (6 bases). Germline V gene data show CDR1 as SEHNR and CDR2 as FQNEAQ (reference sequence). The CDR3 extends over 16 amino acids. Deletions cut 1 base from V and 4 bases from J, with 14 bases between. The DNA for the CDR3 is TGTGCCAGCAGCTTAGGGGGGCAGGTTAGAAATCAGCCCCAGCATTTT. It codes for CASSLGGQVRNQPQHF.

The chain combines TRBV27 with TRBJ1-1; 7 bases map to TRBD1. The CDR3 is made up of 15 amino acids. Germline lookup yields CDR1 MNHEY and CDR2 SMNVEV (reference sequence). With 0 bases clipped from V and 2 bases from J, the junction kept 3 bases outside the gene matches. The CDR3 sequence is CASSLSNRGNTEAFF. CDR3 nucleotide sequence: TGTGCCAGCAGTTTATCGAACAGGGGTAACACTGAAGCTTTCTTT.

The chain uses TRBV9 and TRBJ2-7, with D uncertain. CDR3 length: 13 amino acids. The germline V and J ends were trimmed by 0 bases and 7 bases, with 11 bases remaining between them. Germline V lookup: CDR1 SGDLS, CDR2 YYNGEE. The CDR3 reads CASSVDGLQEQYF. DNA of the CDR3: TGTGCCAGCAGCGTAGACGGTCTCCAGGAGCAGTACTTC.

V usage is TRBV5-1 and J usage is TRBJ1-2, with 8 positions matching TRBD1. This CDR3 has 15 amino acids. After removal of 4 bases from V and 4 bases from J, the junction contained 9 bases not matched to a gene. Germline V gene lookup returns CDR1 SGHRS and CDR2 YFSETQ. In DNA form, the CDR3 reads TGCGCCAGCAGCGACACAGGGGGTGACTTCTATGGCTACACCTTC. Translated, it gives CASSDTGGDFYGYTF.

The rearrangement links TRBV6-5 to TRBJ2-1, with D tentatively TRBD1 or TRBD2 (5 bases each). CDR3 length: 16 residues. V lost 0 bases, J lost 2 bases, and 11 bases lay in between. CDR1 and CDR2 (germline): MNHEY, SVGAGI. CDR3 bases: TGTGCCAGCAGTTACTCTACGGGACCCCCCTACAATGAGCAGTTCTTC. This gives the protein CASSYSTGPPYNEQFF.

This clone was seen a single time. This chain connects TRBV5-8 to TRBJ1-4, with D possibly being TRBD1 (6 bases). CDR1 is SGHTS and CDR2 is YDEGEE in the germline V gene. This CDR3 has 15 residues. Trimming left V 1 base short and J 7 bases short, with 14 bases between. In nucleotides, the CDR3 is TGTGCCAGCAGCTTGTCGGGACACGGGGTTGAAAAACTGTTTTTT. Translating gives CASSLSGHGVEKLFF.

This clone occurred once. The rearrangement links TRBV9 to TRBJ1-1; the D gene is possibly TRBD1 (5 bases). The V gene lost 0 bases and the J gene lost 4 bases, with 13 bases spanning the gap. CDR1 is SGDLS, CDR2 YYNGEE, per germline. This CDR3 is built from 15 residues. The CDR3, as DNA: TGTGCCAGCAGCGTAGAAGTTTCGGGGGGCACTGAAGCTTTCTTT. Its translation: CASSVEVSGGTEAFF.

This chain links TRBV4-2 with TRBJ2-1; 13 bases align to TRBD2. CDR1 is LGHNA, CDR2 YNFKEQ, per germline. The CDR3 extends over 21 amino acids. The ends lost 0 bases at V and 7 bases at J; junction bases unmatched: 18. CDR3 nucleotides: TGTGCCAGCAGCCAAGAATGGGTGGAGACTAGCGGGGGGCTGAGACTTAATGAGCAGTTCTTC. It is translated as CASSQEWVETSGGLRLNEQFF.

CDR3 sequence: CASSPQGPEQYF. The DNA of the CDR3 is TGTGCCAGCTCACCGCAGGGTCCCGAGCAGTACTTC. The chain couples TRBV18 to TRBJ2-7; a weak D match, TRBD1 (5 bases). The V gene lost 3 bases and the J gene lost 6 bases, with 9 bases spanning the gap. The CDR3 spans 12 residues. Germline values: CDR1 KGHSH, CDR2 LQKENI. The full variable domain, with the rest looked up from reference TRBV18 and TRBJ2-7, is NAGVMQNPRHLVRRRGQEARLRCSPMKGHSHVYWYRQLPEEGLKFMVYLQKENIIDESGMPKERFSAEFPKEGPSILRIQQVVRGDSAAYFCASSPQGPEQYFGPGTRLTVT.

This clone was observed a single time. V is TRBV7-3 and J is TRBJ1-5; no definite D call. The V and J ends lost 2 bases and 6 bases respectively, with 11 bases between them. The CDR3 spans 14 residues. CDR1 SGHTA and CDR2 FQGTGA come from the germline V gene. For the CDR3, the DNA is TGTGCCAGCAGCTTAGGCTGGGGAACTCAGCCCCAGCATTTT. It translates to CASSLGWGTQPQHF.

This chain connects TRBV6-1 to TRBJ2-7; D uncertain. The CDR3 spans 13 residues. Trimming took off 2 bases at V and 5 bases at J, with 10 bases between the two ends. Germline V lookup: CDR1 MNHNS, CDR2 SASEGT. The CDR3 reads CASSEHRDDEQYF. CDR3 bases: TGTGCCAGCAGTGAACATCGAGACGACGAGCAGTACTTC.

V and J are TRBV7-2 and TRBJ2-3, with D uncertain. The V gene lost 0 bases and the J gene lost 6 bases, with 4 bases spanning the gap. CDR3 length equals 12 residues. Germline-derived CDR1 and CDR2 are SGHTA and FQGNSA. CDR3 sequence (DNA): TGTGCCAGCAGCTTAGCCCCGGATACGCAGTATTTT. It is translated as CASSLAPDTQYF.

The chain uses TRBV28 and TRBJ2-5, with D possibly matching TRBD2 (6 bases). V lost 8 bases, J lost 2 bases, and 15 bases lay in between. Germline V gene lookup returns CDR1 MDHEN and CDR2 SYDVKM. The CDR3 runs to 14 residues. DNA of the CDR3: TGTGCCAGCCAGGAGGGGACCCGACAAGAGACCCAGTACTTC. Its protein is CASQEGTRQETQYF.

A note on this clone: One end of the junction does not line up with germline, which may come from a read error. The chain joins TRBV19 to TRBJ1-5, with D unclear. Germline values: CDR1 LNHDA, CDR2 SQIVND (reference sequence). The CDR3 consists of 16 residues. Written as DNA, the CDR3 is TGTGCCAGTAGTACGTACCTACGGGATCGCAATCAGTCCCAGCATTTT. Encoded protein: CASSTYLRDRNQSQHF.

The rearrangement uses TRBV11-2 and TRBJ1-3; D is undetermined. V shed 1 base and J shed 0 bases, with 7 bases lying between them. Per germline, CDR1 SGHAT and CDR2 FQNNGV. The CDR3 is 15 residues long. Here the CDR3 reads CASSLVGSSGNTIYF. CDR3 in DNA: TGTGCCAGCAGCTTAGTTGGAAGCTCTGGAAACACCATATATTTT.

The CDR3 loop is CASSPTAYEQYF. CDR3 nucleotide sequence: TGCGCCAGCAGCCCGACAGCCTACGAGCAGTACTTC. V is TRBV5-1 and J is TRBJ2-7; D perhaps matches TRBD1 (5 bases). V lost 4 bases and J lost 2, with 7 bases in between. CDR3 length: 12 residues. CDR1 and CDR2 (germline): SGHRS, YFSETQ.

The chain joins TRBV19 to TRBJ2-2, with D possibly matching TRBD1 (6 bases). Germline CDR1 is LNHDA and CDR2 is SQIVND (reference sequence). This CDR3 contains 12 residues. Trimming took off 11 bases at V and 7 bases at J, with 14 bases between the two ends. Here the CDR3 DNA reads TGTGCCTCCACCCAGGGGTTCGGGGAGCTGTTTTTT. It yields the protein CASTQGFGELFF.

This chain uses TRBV9 with TRBJ2-7; D gene ambiguous. CDR1 is SGDLS, CDR2 YYNGEE, per germline. Trimming stripped 0 bases from V and 0 bases from J, with 10 bases between. The CDR3 loop spans 15 amino acids. The CDR3 coding sequence is TGTGCCAGCAGCGTAGCCCCGGTGAGCTCCTACGAGCAGTACTTC. It yields the protein CASSVAPVSSYEQYF.

This clone was seen only a few times. Other DNA sequences in this sample translate to the same CDR3. The J gene is TRBJ2-3, the V gene TRBV6-1; perhaps TRBD2 as D (7 bases). This CDR3 contains 17 residues. Germline CDR1 is MNHNS and CDR2 is SASEGT. V was cut by 5 bases and J by 6 bases, with 24 bases left in between. Here the CDR3 DNA reads TGTGCCAGCAGTCAAGGGGGTGCGGGAGTGATCCCCGATACGCAGTATTTT. Its protein is CASSQGGAGVIPDTQYF.